These 3 T cell receptor beta chains share one sample of origin, sequenced in a study of blood T cell repertoires in COVID-19. TCRdb's table, derived via immunoSEQ multiplex PCR, lists solely in-frame clones and lacks some. This repertoire shows under 250,000 clones, approximately 89% found once; its top ten account for approximately 3.4%. Sequencing used PBMCs or T cells enriched from blood (not recorded which). The receptors here all came from a middle-aged woman who had been exposed to COVID-19.

V and J are TRBV9 and TRBJ2-2; TRBD1 agrees at 10 bases. Per germline, CDR1 SGDLS and CDR2 YYNGEE. V was clipped by 1 base and J by 5 bases; unmatched bases: 2. There are 15 residues in the CDR3. The CDR3 bases are TGTGCCAGCAGCGTATGGGACAGGGGTACCGGGGAGCTGTTTTTT. This translates into CASSVWDRGTGELFF.

The chain couples TRBV28 to TRBJ2-3; 13 nucleotides line up with TRBD2. The germline V gene has CDR1 MDHEN and CDR2 SYDVKM. The trim removed 7 bases at V and 2 bases at J, leaving 3 bases unmatched. The CDR3 contains 15 residues. The CDR3 loop reads CASTTSGGFTDTQYF. CDR3 in DNA: TGTGCCAGCACGACTAGCGGGGGGTTCACAGATACGCAGTATTTT.

This clone showed up just once. The V call is TRBV19, the J call TRBJ2-7; 9 nucleotides line up with TRBD1. Germline CDR1 is LNHDA and CDR2 is SQIVND (reference sequence). CDR3 size: 15 residues. Trimming at V came to 4 bases and at J to 5 bases, leaving 9 bases not matched to a gene. The CDR3 loop reads CASSRPGQGRHEQYF. Here the CDR3 DNA reads TGTGCCAGTAGTAGACCGGGACAGGGTCGACACGAGCAGTACTTC.